The rows below give T cell receptor beta chains drawn from one sample of a study of T cell changes during pregnancy in multiple sclerosis. Repertoires were generated with immunoSEQ multiplex PCR, while TCRdb's copy carries only in-frame clones and drops some. The table lists about 76,000 clones, about 92% of them singletons. The sequencing used peripheral blood, collected in the second trimester of pregnancy. All receptors come from a female donor with multiple sclerosis, enrolled in a pregnancy study. Each CDR3 is given with its conserved first and last residue. The D gene is left open where the match is weak. Size is omitted from some rows. Given values are once, few, many or a class for expanded clones.

abundance | j_gene | v_gene | d_gene | CDR3nt | CDR3aa
once | TRBJ2-7 | TRBV5-1 | TRBD2 | TGCGCCAGCAGCTTCAAGATGCTAGCGGGGGACCTCTACGAGCAGTACTTC | CASSFKMLAGDLYEQYF
medium-sized | TRBJ2-5 | TRBV5-5 | TRBD2 | TGTGCCAGCTGGAAGCGGGAGGGACAAGAGACCCAGTACTTC | CASWKREGQETQYF
- | TRBJ2-6 | TRBV15 | TRBD1 | TGTGCCACCAGCAGACTGACAGGGTTGGAAGGGGCCAACGTCCTGACTTTC | CATSRLTGLEGANVLTF
- | TRBJ1-1 | TRBV19 | - | TGTGCCAGTAGTATAGCCCAGAAGAACACTGAAGCTTTCTTT | CASSIAQKNTEAFF
- | TRBJ1-2 | TRBV9 | TRBD1 | TGTGCCAGTACTCCGGGACAGGGCTTTAGCTATGGCTACACCTTC | CASTPGQGFSYGYTF
- | TRBJ2-3 | TRBV6-1 | - | TGTGCCAGCAGGAACGAGGGTCTAGCGACAGATACGCAGTATTTT | CASRNEGLATDTQYF
few | TRBJ1-5 | TRBV27 | - | TGTGCCAGCATCCGGGAACGCAATCAGCCCCAGCATTTT | CASIRERNQPQHF
- | TRBJ2-3 | TRBV11-2 | - | TGTGCCAGCAGCTTAGATGGGGTGGGACTTAGGCAGTATTTT | CASSLDGVGLRQYF
once | TRBJ1-3 | TRBV6-6 | - | TGTGCCAGCAGTTACTCGAGGGAGGCCTCTGGAAACACCATATATTTT | CASSYSREASGNTIYF
once | TRBJ1-1 | TRBV7-3 | - | TGTGCCAGCAGCTTAGGGGGAACAGGGTTGAACACTGAAGCTTTCTTT | CASSLGGTGLNTEAFF
- | TRBJ2-3 | TRBV5-6 | - | TGTGCCAGCAGCTTTCGCGGGATTAGCACAGATACGCAGTATTTT | CASSFRGISTDTQYF
- | TRBJ2-7 | TRBV4-1 | - | TGCGCCAGCAGCCAAGATACAGGGTTTTCCTACGAGCAGTACTTC | CASSQDTGFSYEQYF
- | TRBJ1-2 | TRBV4-1 | - | TGCGCCAGCAGCCAAGCGGCAGGTCCATTTAACTATGGCTACACCTTC | CASSQAAGPFNYGYTF
- | TRBJ1-1 | TRBV28 | - | TGTGCCAGCAGGACTACAGGGACCAACACTGAAGCTTTCTTT | CASRTTGTNTEAFF
- | TRBJ2-5 | TRBV15 | TRBD2 | TGTGCCACCAGCAGCAGACTAGGACTAGGACAAGAGACCCAGTACTTC | CATSSRLGLGQETQYF
few | TRBJ2-1 | TRBV6-5 | - | TGTGCCAGCAGTTACACAAACACTGCAAGGGGTGAGCAGTTCTTC | CASSYTNTARGEQFF
- | TRBJ1-1 | TRBV7-3 | - | TGTGCCAGCAGCTCCATAGGACAGAGTGAGGCTTTCTTT | CASSSIGQSEAFF
- | TRBJ2-5 | TRBV9 | - | TGTGCCAGCAGCAGAGGGGGGGTCCACCAAGAGACCCAGTACTTC | CASSRGGVHQETQYF
- | TRBJ1-2 | TRBV5-6 | TRBD1 | TGTGCCAGCAGCTTGGGAACGGGACAGAGACCTAACTATGGCTACACCTTC | CASSLGTGQRPNYGYTF
- | TRBJ2-6 | TRBV30 | - | TGTGCCTGGAGTGTAACAGGTTCTAGCTCTGGGGCCAACGTCCTGACTTTC | CAWSVTGSSSGANVLTF
- | TRBJ1-4 | TRBV19 | TRBD1 | TGTGCCAGTAGTACAGGACAGGGGGCGGAAAAACTGTTTTTT | CASSTGQGAEKLFF
once | TRBJ2-1 | TRBV5-6 | TRBD1 | TGTGCCAGCAGCTGGGGGACAGGGTACAATGAGCAGTTCTTC | CASSWGTGYNEQFF
- | TRBJ2-7 | TRBV5-4 | - | TGTGCCAGCAGCTTGGACAGGTCCTCCTACGAGCAGTACTTC | CASSLDRSSYEQYF
- | TRBJ1-4 | TRBV14 | TRBD1 | TGTGCCAGCAGCCAAAAGACAGGGACTAATGAAAAACTGTTTTTT | CASSQKTGTNEKLFF
- | TRBJ2-1 | TRBV10-3 | TRBD2 | TGTGCCATCAGCGGGACTAGTGGGTACAATGAGCAGTTCTTC | CAISGTSGYNEQFF
- | TRBJ2-2 | TRBV9 | - | TGTGCCAGCAGCGCCAACGGGGGTTTCGCCGGGGAGCTGTTTTTT | CASSANGGFAGELFF
- | TRBJ1-1 | TRBV7-7 | - | TGTGCTAGCAGGGGTAGGGGTTGGAGTAAAGCTTTCTTT | CASRGRGWSKAFF
once | TRBJ2-5 | TRBV7-6 | TRBD2 | TGTGCCAGCAGCTTCCTAGCGGGGGACCAAGAGACCCAGTACTTC | CASSFLAGDQETQYF
once | TRBJ1-2 | TRBV5-1 | - | TGCGCCAGCAGCTTGGAAGACGACAGCAACTATGGCTACACCTTC | CASSLEDDSNYGYTF
- | TRBJ2-7 | TRBV7-9 | - | TGTGCCAGCGAGGGCGGGACCCCCTACGAGCAGTACTTC | CASEGGTPYEQYF
once | TRBJ2-4 | TRBV11-2 | TRBD2 | TGTGCCAGCAGCAATCCCGGGAGGCCACCAAACATTCAGTACTTC | CASSNPGRPPNIQYF
- | TRBJ2-7 | TRBV6-1 | - | TGTGCCAGCAGTGACCCGACAGGTCTGGCGCACGAGCAGTACTTC | CASSDPTGLAHEQYF